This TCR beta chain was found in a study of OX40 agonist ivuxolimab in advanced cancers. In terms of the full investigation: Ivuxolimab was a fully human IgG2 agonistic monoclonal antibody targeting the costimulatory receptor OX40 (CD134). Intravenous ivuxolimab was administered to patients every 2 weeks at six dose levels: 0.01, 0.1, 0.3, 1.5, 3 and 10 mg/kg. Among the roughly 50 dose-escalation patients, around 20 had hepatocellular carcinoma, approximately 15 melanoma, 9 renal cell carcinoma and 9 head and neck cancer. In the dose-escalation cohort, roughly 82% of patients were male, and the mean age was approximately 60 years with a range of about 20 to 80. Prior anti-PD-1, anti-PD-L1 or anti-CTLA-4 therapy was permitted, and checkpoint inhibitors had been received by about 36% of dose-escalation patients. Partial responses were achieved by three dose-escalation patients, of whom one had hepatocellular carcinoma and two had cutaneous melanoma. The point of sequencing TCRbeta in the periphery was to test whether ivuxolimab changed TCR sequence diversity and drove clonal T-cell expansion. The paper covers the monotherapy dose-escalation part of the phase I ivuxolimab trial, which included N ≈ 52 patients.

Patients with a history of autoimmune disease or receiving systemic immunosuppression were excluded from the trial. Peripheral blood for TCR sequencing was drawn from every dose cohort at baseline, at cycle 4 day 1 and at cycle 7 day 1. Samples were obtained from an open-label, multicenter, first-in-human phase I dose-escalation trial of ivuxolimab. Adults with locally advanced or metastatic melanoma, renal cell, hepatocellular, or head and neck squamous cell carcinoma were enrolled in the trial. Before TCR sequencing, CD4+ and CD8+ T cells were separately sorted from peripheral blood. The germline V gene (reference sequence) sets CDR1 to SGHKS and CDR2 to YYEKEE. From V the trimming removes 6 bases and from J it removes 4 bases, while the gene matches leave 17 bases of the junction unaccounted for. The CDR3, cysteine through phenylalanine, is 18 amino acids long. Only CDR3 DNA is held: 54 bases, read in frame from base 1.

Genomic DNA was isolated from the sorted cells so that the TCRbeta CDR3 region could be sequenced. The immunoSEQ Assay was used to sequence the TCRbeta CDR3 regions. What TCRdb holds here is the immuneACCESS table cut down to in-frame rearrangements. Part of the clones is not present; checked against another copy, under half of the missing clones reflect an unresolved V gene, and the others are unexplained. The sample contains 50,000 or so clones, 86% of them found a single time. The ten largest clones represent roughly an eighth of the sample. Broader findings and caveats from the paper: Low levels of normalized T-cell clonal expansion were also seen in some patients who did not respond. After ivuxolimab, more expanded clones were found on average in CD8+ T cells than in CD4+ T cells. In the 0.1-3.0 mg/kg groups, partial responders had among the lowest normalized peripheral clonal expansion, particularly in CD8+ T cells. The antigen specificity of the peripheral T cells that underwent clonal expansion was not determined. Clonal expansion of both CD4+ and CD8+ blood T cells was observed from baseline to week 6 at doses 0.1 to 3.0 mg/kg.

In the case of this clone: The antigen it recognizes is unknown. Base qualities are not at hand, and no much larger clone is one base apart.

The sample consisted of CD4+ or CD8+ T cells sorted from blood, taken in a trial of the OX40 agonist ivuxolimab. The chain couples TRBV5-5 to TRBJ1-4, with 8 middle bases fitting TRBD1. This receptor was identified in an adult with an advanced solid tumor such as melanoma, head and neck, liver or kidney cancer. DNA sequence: TGTGCCAGCACCCATACCTGGGACAGGAGTTACTTTAATGAAAAACTGTTTTTT. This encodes CASTHTWDRSYFNEKLFF.